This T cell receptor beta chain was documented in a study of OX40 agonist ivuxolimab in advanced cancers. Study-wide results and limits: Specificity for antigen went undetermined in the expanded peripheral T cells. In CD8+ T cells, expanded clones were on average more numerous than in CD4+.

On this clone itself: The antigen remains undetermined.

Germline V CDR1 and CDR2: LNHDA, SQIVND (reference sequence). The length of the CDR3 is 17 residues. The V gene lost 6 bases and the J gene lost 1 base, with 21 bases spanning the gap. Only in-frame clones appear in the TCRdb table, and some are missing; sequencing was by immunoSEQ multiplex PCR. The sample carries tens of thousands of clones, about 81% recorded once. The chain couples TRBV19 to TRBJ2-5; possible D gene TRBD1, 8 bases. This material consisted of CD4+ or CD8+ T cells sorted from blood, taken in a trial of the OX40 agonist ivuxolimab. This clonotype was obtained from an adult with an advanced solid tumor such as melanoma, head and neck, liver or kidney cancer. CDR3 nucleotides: TGTGCCAGTAGCTTTTCGCCGGACAGGGAGGGCCAAGAGACCCAGTACTTC. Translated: CASSFSPDREGQETQYF.